These T cell receptor beta chains were read from a single sample in a study of blood T cell repertoires in COVID-19. TCRdb's copy holds only in-frame clones and misses some; the assay was immunoSEQ multiplex PCR. The table shows over 200,000 clones, with approximately 83% occurring only once. The specimen was peripheral blood. Receptors were obtained from a middle-aged man with acute or convalescent COVID-19. The CDR3 runs from the conserved cysteine through the conserved F or W. Fields, in order: clone size, J gene, V gene, D gene, CDR3 protein, CDR3 DNA. The D gene is left open where the match is weak. A row's size may be missing; if present it is once, few, many or a size class.

clone_size: -; j_call: TRBJ2-1; v_call: TRBV11-2; d_call: TRBD2; cdr3_aa: CASSHGLARDNEQFF; cdr3_nt: TGTGCCAGCAGTCATGGACTAGCGAGAGACAATGAGCAGTTCTTC
clone_size: -; j_call: TRBJ1-2; v_call: TRBV6-5; d_call: -; cdr3_aa: CASSLRRDYGYTF; cdr3_nt: TGTGCCAGCAGCCTCCGGCGGGACTATGGCTACACCTTC
clone_size: -; j_call: TRBJ2-2; v_call: TRBV19; d_call: -; cdr3_aa: CASIDRYTGELFF; cdr3_nt: TGTGCCAGTATCGACAGGTACACCGGGGAGCTGTTTTTT
clone_size: -; j_call: TRBJ1-4; v_call: TRBV6-5; d_call: -; cdr3_aa: CASSYSSGATGKLFF; cdr3_nt: TGTGCCAGCAGTTACTCGAGTGGTGCGACGGGGAAACTGTTTTTT
clone_size: -; j_call: TRBJ1-3; v_call: TRBV9; d_call: -; cdr3_aa: CASSPQGGGSGNTIYF; cdr3_nt: TGTGCCAGCAGCCCCCAGGGTGGAGGGTCGGGAAACACCATATATTTT
clone_size: -; j_call: TRBJ1-1; v_call: TRBV6-2/TRBV6-3; d_call: -; cdr3_aa: CASSYPGMRNTEAFF; cdr3_nt: TGTGCCAGCAGTTACCCAGGGATGAGAAACACTGAAGCTTTCTTT
clone_size: -; j_call: TRBJ1-1; v_call: TRBV7-2; d_call: TRBD1; cdr3_aa: CASSLLRGGADTEAFF; cdr3_nt: TGTGCCAGCAGCTTACTCCGAGGGGGCGCGGACACTGAAGCTTTCTTT
clone_size: -; j_call: TRBJ2-3; v_call: TRBV6-2/TRBV6-3; d_call: TRBD2; cdr3_aa: CASSYFLRASGRTDTQYF; cdr3_nt: TGTGCCAGCAGTTACTTTCTGAGGGCTAGCGGGAGGACAGATACGCAGTATTTT
clone_size: -; j_call: TRBJ1-2; v_call: TRBV7-9; d_call: -; cdr3_aa: CASSLGAVSSSLSGYTF; cdr3_nt: TGTGCCAGCAGCTTAGGGGCAGTATCCTCCTCCCTATCTGGCTACACCTTC
clone_size: -; j_call: TRBJ2-7; v_call: TRBV28; d_call: -; cdr3_aa: CASSFPGQIHYEQYF; cdr3_nt: TGTGCCAGCAGTTTCCCCGGACAGATCCACTACGAGCAGTACTTC
clone_size: -; j_call: TRBJ1-5; v_call: TRBV15; d_call: -; cdr3_aa: CATSGRTHQPQHF; cdr3_nt: TGTGCCACCAGCGGACGGACACACCAGCCCCAGCATTTT
clone_size: -; j_call: TRBJ2-3; v_call: TRBV4-3; d_call: TRBD2; cdr3_aa: CASSQDYTSGNPDTFTDTQYF; cdr3_nt: TGCGCCAGCAGCCAAGATTATACTAGCGGAAACCCCGATACATTCACAGATACGCAGTATTTT
clone_size: -; j_call: TRBJ2-1; v_call: TRBV18; d_call: TRBD2; cdr3_aa: CASSPETSGSNEQFF; cdr3_nt: TGTGCCAGCTCACCAGAGACTAGCGGGAGTAATGAGCAGTTCTTC
clone_size: -; j_call: TRBJ2-7; v_call: TRBV6-5; d_call: -; cdr3_aa: CASSYSGGDYEQYF; cdr3_nt: TGTGCCAGCAGTTACTCAGGGGGGGATTACGAGCAGTACTTC
clone_size: -; j_call: TRBJ2-1; v_call: TRBV27; d_call: TRBD2; cdr3_aa: CASSASSGRAVYNEQFF; cdr3_nt: TGTGCCAGCAGTGCATCTAGCGGGAGGGCCGTCTACAATGAGCAGTTCTTC
clone_size: -; j_call: TRBJ2-7; v_call: TRBV13; d_call: TRBD2; cdr3_aa: CASSLGTSGFNEQYF; cdr3_nt: TGTGCCAGCAGCTTAGGGACTAGCGGGTTCAACGAGCAGTACTTC
clone_size: -; j_call: TRBJ1-6; v_call: TRBV5-7; d_call: -; cdr3_aa: CASSFWGALHF; cdr3_nt: TGTGCCAGCAGCTTCTGGGGAGCCCTCCACTTT
clone_size: -; j_call: TRBJ1-2; v_call: TRBV3-1/TRBV3-2; d_call: TRBD1; cdr3_aa: CASSQDTRGQFLF; cdr3_nt: TGTGCCAGCAGCCAAGATACTAGGGGACAGTTCCTCTTC
clone_size: -; j_call: TRBJ2-5; v_call: TRBV4-1; d_call: TRBD1; cdr3_aa: CASSQYRGLRETQYF; cdr3_nt: TGCGCCAGCAGCCAATACAGGGGGCTGAGGGAGACCCAGTACTTC
clone_size: -; j_call: TRBJ1-1; v_call: TRBV19; d_call: -; cdr3_aa: CASSIGGLNTEAFF; cdr3_nt: TGTGCCAGTAGTATCGGCGGACTTAACACTGAAGCTTTCTTT
clone_size: -; j_call: TRBJ2-7; v_call: TRBV7-6; d_call: -; cdr3_aa: CASSLIEGDGYEQYF; cdr3_nt: TGTGCCAGCAGCTTAATCGAGGGGGACGGGTACGAGCAGTACTTC
clone_size: few; j_call: TRBJ1-1; v_call: TRBV5-1; d_call: -; cdr3_aa: CASSLDDSQLNTEAFF; cdr3_nt: TGCGCCAGCAGCTTGGACGACAGTCAATTGAACACTGAAGCTTTCTTT
clone_size: -; j_call: TRBJ2-1; v_call: TRBV7-2; d_call: TRBD2; cdr3_aa: CASSLSGNYNEQFF; cdr3_nt: TGTGCCAGCAGCCTGAGCGGGAACTACAATGAGCAGTTCTTC
clone_size: -; j_call: TRBJ2-3; v_call: TRBV11-2; d_call: TRBD2; cdr3_aa: CASSASGRALDTQYF; cdr3_nt: TGTGCCAGCAGCGCTAGCGGGAGGGCCTTAGATACGCAGTATTTT
clone_size: -; j_call: TRBJ2-7; v_call: TRBV6-2/TRBV6-3; d_call: TRBD1; cdr3_aa: CASSTYRGGYEQYF; cdr3_nt: TGTGCCAGCAGTACCTACAGGGGCGGTTACGAGCAGTACTTC
clone_size: once; j_call: TRBJ2-3; v_call: TRBV19; d_call: TRBD1; cdr3_aa: CASSKWTGDTDTQYF; cdr3_nt: TGTGCCAGTAGTAAGTGGACAGGGGACACAGATACGCAGTATTTT
clone_size: -; j_call: TRBJ1-1; v_call: TRBV5-1; d_call: TRBD1; cdr3_aa: CASSQDRRYTEAFF; cdr3_nt: TGCGCCAGCAGCCAGGACAGGAGGTACACTGAAGCTTTCTTT
clone_size: -; j_call: TRBJ1-2; v_call: TRBV7-2; d_call: TRBD1; cdr3_aa: CASSSQGQGGYGYTF; cdr3_nt: TGTGCCAGCAGCTCACAGGGCCAGGGGGGTTACGGCTACACCTTC
clone_size: -; j_call: TRBJ2-1; v_call: TRBV5-4; d_call: TRBD2; cdr3_aa: CASSPQIREGEQFF; cdr3_nt: TGTGCCAGCAGCCCCCAAATCCGGGAGGGTGAGCAGTTCTTC
clone_size: few; j_call: TRBJ1-6; v_call: TRBV6-4; d_call: TRBD1; cdr3_aa: CASSDSTGGNSPLHF; cdr3_nt: TGTGCCAGCAGTGACTCGACAGGGGGTAATTCACCCCTCCACTTT
clone_size: -; j_call: TRBJ2-5; v_call: TRBV3-1/TRBV3-2; d_call: -; cdr3_aa: CASTGRGETQYF; cdr3_nt: TGTGCCAGCACCGGCCGGGGGGAGACCCAGTACTTC
clone_size: -; j_call: TRBJ2-3; v_call: TRBV27; d_call: TRBD1; cdr3_aa: CASSLTGVADTQYF; cdr3_nt: TGTGCCAGCAGTTTGACAGGGGTTGCCGATACGCAGTATTTT
clone_size: -; j_call: TRBJ1-4; v_call: TRBV5-1; d_call: TRBD1; cdr3_aa: CASSFGDRDNEKLFF; cdr3_nt: TGCGCCAGCAGCTTCGGAGACAGGGATAATGAAAAACTGTTTTTT
clone_size: few; j_call: TRBJ2-2; v_call: TRBV5-1; d_call: -; cdr3_aa: CASSLAGQNTGELFF; cdr3_nt: TGCGCCAGCAGCTTGGCGGGACAGAACACCGGGGAGCTGTTTTTT
clone_size: -; j_call: TRBJ2-2; v_call: TRBV3-1/TRBV3-2; d_call: TRBD2; cdr3_aa: CASSYGTSGGTGELFF; cdr3_nt: TGTGCCAGCAGCTACGGGACTAGCGGGGGCACCGGGGAGCTGTTTTTT
clone_size: -; j_call: TRBJ1-4; v_call: TRBV5-1; d_call: -; cdr3_aa: CASSLRGFLSNEKLFF; cdr3_nt: TGCGCCAGCAGCCTCAGGGGATTTCTGTCTAATGAAAAACTGTTTTTT
clone_size: -; j_call: TRBJ2-1; v_call: TRBV18; d_call: -; cdr3_aa: CASSPTSERDEQFF; cdr3_nt: TGTGCCAGCTCACCAACCTCCGAGAGGGATGAGCAGTTCTTC
clone_size: few; j_call: TRBJ2-1; v_call: TRBV9; d_call: TRBD2; cdr3_aa: CASSTGLAGTNEQFF; cdr3_nt: TGTGCCAGCAGCACCGGACTAGCGGGAACCAATGAGCAGTTCTTC
clone_size: -; j_call: TRBJ2-7; v_call: TRBV29-1; d_call: -; cdr3_aa: CSVRGSYEQYF; cdr3_nt: TGCAGCGTGAGAGGCTCCTACGAGCAGTACTTC
clone_size: -; j_call: TRBJ1-1; v_call: TRBV3-1/TRBV3-2; d_call: -; cdr3_aa: CASSQVVRNTEAFF; cdr3_nt: TGTGCCAGCAGCCAAGTCGTCCGGAACACTGAAGCTTTCTTT
clone_size: -; j_call: TRBJ2-7; v_call: TRBV19; d_call: -; cdr3_aa: CASSRFEGRGEQYF; cdr3_nt: TGTGCCAGTAGCCGGTTCGAGGGTCGAGGCGAGCAGTACTTC
clone_size: -; j_call: TRBJ1-2; v_call: TRBV7-9; d_call: -; cdr3_aa: CASSFVTDWSYGYTF; cdr3_nt: TGTGCCAGCAGCTTTGTAACCGACTGGAGCTATGGCTACACCTTC
clone_size: -; j_call: TRBJ1-1; v_call: TRBV4-1; d_call: -; cdr3_aa: CASSPSITTTGVADTEAFF; cdr3_nt: TGCGCCAGCAGCCCATCCATTACAACGACAGGAGTGGCCGACACTGAAGCTTTCTTT
clone_size: -; j_call: TRBJ2-5; v_call: TRBV10-2; d_call: -; cdr3_aa: CASSEVSGGSETQYF; cdr3_nt: TGCGCCAGCAGTGAAGTCAGTGGGGGGTCGGAGACCCAGTACTTC
clone_size: -; j_call: TRBJ1-4; v_call: TRBV5-1; d_call: -; cdr3_aa: CASSLAGEANEKLFF; cdr3_nt: TGCGCCAGCAGCTTGGCCGGAGAGGCTAATGAAAAACTGTTTTTT
clone_size: -; j_call: TRBJ1-5; v_call: TRBV2; d_call: -; cdr3_aa: CASSERGANQPQHF; cdr3_nt: TGTGCCAGCAGTGAAAGGGGTGCCAATCAGCCCCAGCATTTT
clone_size: -; j_call: TRBJ2-7; v_call: TRBV6-2/TRBV6-3; d_call: TRBD1; cdr3_aa: CASSAGTESYEQYF; cdr3_nt: TGTGCCAGCAGTGCCGGGACAGAGTCCTACGAGCAGTACTTC
clone_size: few; j_call: TRBJ1-5; v_call: TRBV7-2; d_call: -; cdr3_aa: CASSLVGVPSNQPQHF; cdr3_nt: TGTGCCAGCAGCTTAGTAGGGGTACCTAGCAATCAGCCCCAGCATTTT
clone_size: -; j_call: TRBJ2-2; v_call: TRBV4-3; d_call: TRBD2; cdr3_aa: CASSQGLAGEGGELFF; cdr3_nt: TGCGCCAGCAGCCAAGGACTAGCGGGAGAAGGCGGGGAGCTGTTTTTT
clone_size: -; j_call: TRBJ2-7; v_call: TRBV19; d_call: TRBD1; cdr3_aa: CATRDRYYEQYF; cdr3_nt: TGTGCCACGAGGGACAGATACTACGAGCAGTACTTC
clone_size: few; j_call: TRBJ1-6; v_call: TRBV28; d_call: -; cdr3_aa: CASSLAGGNSPLHF; cdr3_nt: TGTGCCAGCAGTTTAGCGGGTGGCAATTCACCCCTCCACTTT
clone_size: -; j_call: TRBJ1-1; v_call: TRBV2; d_call: TRBD1; cdr3_aa: CASSRQGNTEAFF; cdr3_nt: TGTGCCAGCAGTCGACAGGGAAACACTGAAGCTTTCTTT
clone_size: -; j_call: TRBJ2-2; v_call: TRBV7-3; d_call: TRBD2; cdr3_aa: CASSLNSGSTGELFF; cdr3_nt: TGTGCCAGCAGCTTAAATAGCGGGAGCACCGGGGAGCTGTTTTTT
clone_size: -; j_call: TRBJ1-5; v_call: TRBV2; d_call: -; cdr3_aa: CASSEQGTNQPQHF; cdr3_nt: TGTGCCAGCAGTGAACAGGGGACCAATCAGCCCCAGCATTTT
clone_size: -; j_call: TRBJ2-5; v_call: TRBV6-5; d_call: -; cdr3_aa: CASSYPGKETQYF; cdr3_nt: TGTGCCAGCAGTTACCCGGGGAAGGAGACCCAGTACTTC
clone_size: -; j_call: TRBJ2-5; v_call: TRBV20-1; d_call: -; cdr3_aa: CSASSPRLVGETQYF; cdr3_nt: TGCAGTGCTAGTTCCCCGAGACTAGTGGGCGAGACCCAGTACTTC
clone_size: -; j_call: TRBJ1-2; v_call: TRBV2; d_call: -; cdr3_aa: CASSETGEDGYTF; cdr3_nt: TGTGCCAGCAGTGAAACGGGAGAGGATGGCTACACCTTC
clone_size: -; j_call: TRBJ2-2; v_call: TRBV5-4; d_call: TRBD1; cdr3_aa: CASSQDRVGTGELFF; cdr3_nt: TGTGCCAGCAGCCAAGACAGGGTAGGGACCGGGGAGCTGTTTTTT
clone_size: -; j_call: TRBJ2-1; v_call: TRBV18; d_call: TRBD2; cdr3_aa: CASSPGTSGTYNEQFF; cdr3_nt: TGTGCCAGCTCACCGGGGACTAGCGGCACCTACAATGAGCAGTTCTTC
clone_size: -; j_call: TRBJ1-5; v_call: TRBV6-5; d_call: -; cdr3_aa: CASSYLASNQPQHF; cdr3_nt: TGTGCCAGCAGTTACCTCGCGAGCAATCAGCCCCAGCATTTT